Sequencing of this T cell receptor beta chain was carried out in a study of shared clonotypes between healthy human individuals. Study information: Participating donors consisted of two women and a few men aged 18 to 49. Per-donor plates numbered three CD4 naive, three CD4 memory, two CD8 naive and one CD8 memory. Study-wide results and caveats: Measured sharing among donors was expected to vary with sequencing depth.

This CDR3 region has 16 residues. CDR1 is SGHAT and CDR2 is FQNNGV in the germline V gene. V lost 1 base and J lost 9; bases outside the gene matches: 13. Remarks on this clone: Its antigen is not identified.

The run depth of the assay was deep. Clones were sequenced by immunoSEQ multiplex PCR, and TCRdb holds only the in-frame ones, with some missing. The repertoire holds 600,000 to 700,000 clones, with around 78% as singletons. Material: memory CD4+ T cells sorted from blood. Noted subset: CD45RA-negative fraction. This receptor was obtained from a young woman in good health. The chain joins TRBV11-2 to TRBJ1-2; the match to TRBD1 covers 8 bases. CDR3 nucleotides: TGTGCCAGCAGCTTAGCGCGCCGACGGACAGGGTTACGCTACACCTTC. This translates into CASSLARRRTGLRYTF. Full variable domain (missing parts from reference TRBV11-2 and TRBJ1-2): EAGVAQSPRYKIIEKRQSVAFWCNPISGHATLYWYQQILGQGPKLLIQFQNNGVVDDSQLPKDRFSAERLKGVDSTLKIQPAKLEDSAVYLCASSLARRRTGLRYTFGSGTRLTVV.